These 32 T cell receptor beta chains were all obtained from the same sample, sequenced in a study of spatial heterogeneity in lung cancer. Study-wide findings and caveats: Mutation tallies in tumors tracked expanded intratumoral alpha and beta TCR counts.

Specified time point: sample taken at primary tumor resection. MiXCR was run by TCRdb on the 5' RACE reads, yielding one entry per CDR3 protein. The sample contains 17,000 or so distinct CDR3 sequences, approximately 6.2% of which appear only once. Their antigens remain unidentified. This specimen was lung tumor tissue, taken at surgery. These receptors originate from a male donor with early-stage non-small cell lung cancer.

This clonotype was recorded at least ten times. The chain's CDR3 is CASSRNPSGGAKDTQYF. CDR3 DNA: TGTGCCAGCAGCCGAAACCCCAGCGGGGGGGCCAAGGATACGCAGTATTTT. The rearrangement joins TRBV7-2 to TRBJ2-3, with 10 bases lining up with TRBD2. CDR1 is SGHTA and CDR2 is FQGNSA in the germline V gene. The J segment lost 6 bases and the V segment lost 5 bases, leaving 14 bases of the junction unmatched. The CDR3 contains 17 residues.

The table lists this clonotype with many counts. V gene TRBV11-3 combines with J gene TRBJ2-5; 7 bases align to TRBD1. The J segment lost 3 bases and the V segment lost 4 bases, leaving 2 bases of the junction unmatched. This CDR3 spans 13 amino acids. Germline CDR1 SGHNT, CDR2 YENEEA. The CDR3 DNA is TGTGCCAGCAGCTCGGGACAGAAAGAGACCCAGTACTTC. Protein: CASSSGQKETQYF.

This clonotype has a count of ten or more. The chain joins TRBV6-5 to TRBJ1-5, with D possibly being TRBD1 (5 bases). The V and J ends lost 7 bases and 1 base respectively, with 14 bases between them. Germline V gene lookup returns CDR1 MNHEY and CDR2 SVGAGI. The CDR3 contains 15 residues. The CDR3 protein is CASNPNKGSNQPQHF. In DNA form, the CDR3 reads TGTGCCAGCAACCCCAATAAGGGGAGCAATCAGCCCCAGCATTTT.

This clonotype was seen a handful of times. This chain connects TRBV20-1 to TRBJ1-1; possibly TRBD1 for D (5 bases). CDR3 length: 12 amino acids. The V gene's germline CDR1 is DFQATT and CDR2 SNEGSKA (reference sequence). Trimming stripped 2 bases from V and 3 bases from J, with 7 bases between. For the CDR3, the DNA is TGCAGTGCTAGACAAGGGGACACTGAAGCTTTCTTT. Residues: CSARQGDTEAFF.

This clonotype was detected ten times or more. The chain carries TRBV5-1 and TRBJ2-5; 10 bases are shared with TRBD2. J was trimmed by 3 bases and V by 4 bases; bases with no gene match: 3. The CDR3 sequence is 14 residues long. Germline-derived CDR1 and CDR2 are SGHRS and YFSETQ. In nucleotides, the CDR3 is TGCGCCAGCAGCCCGGGGACTAGCGAAGAGACCCAGTACTTC. As protein: CASSPGTSEETQYF.

This clonotype was counted ten times or more. The gene calls are TRBV6-1 and TRBJ2-7; D is possibly TRBD2 (6 bases). Germline V gives CDR1 MNHNS, CDR2 SASEGT. The CDR3 runs to 14 residues. Trimming took off 3 bases at V and 2 bases at J, with 11 bases between the two ends. CDR3 in amino acids: CASSEGWRAYEQYF. CDR3 coding DNA: TGTGCCAGCAGTGAGGGCTGGAGGGCCTACGAGCAGTACTTC.

There are many counts of this clonotype. The chain carries TRBV7-9 and TRBJ2-5; 9 bases agree with TRBD1. Per germline, CDR1 SEHNR and CDR2 FQNEAQ (reference sequence). V shed 4 bases and J 0 bases; nucleotides not matched to a gene: 3. The CDR3 is 15 residues long. CDR3 sequence reads: CASSSGTGYQETQYF. The CDR3 nucleotides are TGTGCCAGCAGCTCCGGGACAGGGTACCAAGAGACCCAGTACTTC.

This clonotype occurred many times. The rearrangement joins TRBV6-6 to TRBJ1-6; D unclear. Germline loops: CDR1 MNHNY, CDR2 SVGAGI (reference sequence). V was cut by 10 bases and J by 8 bases, with 12 bases left in between. The CDR3 has 12 residues. The CDR3 reads CAISEADSPLHF. CDR3 in DNA: TGTGCCATTTCGGAAGCTGATTCACCCCTCCACTTT.

This clonotype has at least ten counts. CDR3: CASSEWGTPYEQYF. Written as DNA, the CDR3 is TGCGCCAGCAGTGAATGGGGGACTCCCTACGAGCAGTACTTC. The rearrangement links TRBV10-1 to TRBJ2-7; possibly TRBD2 for D (6 bases). Germline-derived CDR1 and CDR2 are WNHNN and SYGVQD (reference sequence). This CDR3 has 14 amino acids. V dropped 3 bases and J dropped 2 bases, with 11 bases sitting between them.

This sequence joins TRBV7-9 and TRBJ2-2; 14 nucleotides match TRBD2. Germline loops: CDR1 SEHNR, CDR2 FQNEAQ (reference sequence). CDR3 size: 15 residues. With V trimmed by 5 bases and J by 6 bases, 2 bases remained unmatched. The CDR3 loop is CASSPGLAGAGELFF. The CDR3 bases are TGTGCCAGCAGCCCGGGACTAGCGGGGGCCGGGGAGCTGTTTTTT.

This clonotype rates as medium-sized. The chain links TRBV30 to TRBJ2-3; D is uncertain. There are 11 residues in the CDR3. Trimming cost V 1 base and J 6 bases, with 5 bases left between them. Germline V CDR1 and CDR2: GTSNPN, SVGIG (reference sequence). The DNA of the CDR3 is TGTGCCTGGAGTGGGATGGATACGCAGTATTTT. Its protein is CAWSGMDTQYF.

In its sample, this clonotype was seen many times. The chain combines TRBV12-3 or TRBV12-4 with TRBJ2-1; 12 positions match TRBD2. The CDR3 consists of 17 residues. Unmatched junction bases numbered 10, after V lost 7 bases and J lost 3 bases. This chain's CDR3 is CASTETSGRGDYNEQFF. Here the CDR3 DNA reads TGTGCCAGCACCGAGACTAGCGGGAGAGGGGACTACAATGAGCAGTTCTTC.

In its sample, this clonotype was seen many times. This chain connects TRBV5-6 to TRBJ2-3, with a possible D match to TRBD1 (5 bases). Germline loops: CDR1 SGHDT, CDR2 YYEEEE. The CDR3 consists of 14 residues. Trimming stripped 2 bases from V and 0 bases from J, with 7 bases between. CDR3 loop: CASSFQGSTDTQYF. The CDR3 DNA reads as TGTGCCAGCAGCTTTCAGGGCAGCACAGATACGCAGTATTTT.

This clonotype appeared many times. V and J are TRBV7-2 and TRBJ1-5; D is uncertain. Between the trimmed V and J ends, which lost 4 bases and 0 bases, there was a span of 13 bases. The CDR3 contains 16 residues. Germline loops: CDR1 SGHTA, CDR2 FQGNSA. This CDR3 is CASSSSLRYSNQPQHF. Here the CDR3 DNA reads TGTGCCAGCAGCTCAAGTCTTCGGTATAGCAATCAGCCCCAGCATTTT. The variable domain in full, completed from reference TRBV7-2 and TRBJ1-5, reads GAGVSQSPSNKVTEKGKDVELRCDPISGHTALYWYRQSLGQGLEFLIYFQGNSAPDKSGLPSDRFSAERTGGSVSTLTIQRTQQEDSAVYLCASSSSLRYSNQPQHFGDGTRLSIL.

This clonotype was counted at least ten times. The V and J genes are TRBV9 and TRBJ2-1, with 11 bases aligning to TRBD2. The CDR3 sequence is 15 residues long. Germline CDR1 is SGDLS and CDR2 is YYNGEE. V lost 3 bases to trimming and J lost 10 bases; unmatched junction nucleotides: 9. The CDR3 is CASSGTSGSNYEQFF. The CDR3 nucleotides read TGTGCCAGCAGCGGAACTAGCGGGAGTAATTACGAGCAGTTCTTC. Filled out from reference TRBV9 and TRBJ2-1, the complete variable domain reads DSGVTQTPKHLITATGQRVTLRCSPRSGDLSVYWYQQSLDQGLQFLIQYYNGEERAKGNILERFSAQQFPDLHSELNLSSLELGDSALYFCASSGTSGSNYEQFFGPGTRLTVL.

This clonotype was detected ten times or more. The chain couples TRBV2 to TRBJ1-5, with D possibly matching TRBD1 (5 bases). Trimming removed 2 bases from V and 4 bases from J, with 9 bases in between. Germline V gives CDR1 SNHLY, CDR2 FYNNEI. CDR3 size: 14 residues. The CDR3 bases are TGTGCCAGCAGTGAATGGGGGGAGAATCAGCCCCAGCATTTT. Protein product: CASSEWGENQPQHF.

This clonotype was picked up many times. J is TRBJ1-5 and V is TRBV2; TRBD1 agrees at 7 bases. Germline trimming cut 4 bases from V and 6 bases from J; bases unmatched to any gene: 9. The germline CDR1 and CDR2 sequences are SNHLY and FYNNEI. The CDR3 contains 15 residues. DNA of the CDR3: TGTGCCAGCAGTGGATCAGGGGGTACAGGTCAGCCCCAGCATTTT. Translated, it gives CASSGSGGTGQPQHF.

This clonotype has a count of ten or more. The chain links TRBV5-1 to TRBJ1-2; D is unclear. The CDR3 is made up of 13 amino acids. Trimming stripped 3 bases from V and 0 bases from J, with 6 bases between. Germline V lookup: CDR1 SGHRS, CDR2 YFSETQ. CDR3 protein: CASSSGANYGYTF. The CDR3 DNA reads TGCGCCAGCAGCTCCGGAGCTAACTATGGCTACACCTTC.

In this sample, this clonotype turned up many times. This sequence joins TRBV10-3 and TRBJ1-1, with 7 bases lining up with TRBD1. Germline V CDR1 and CDR2: ENHRY, SYGVKD. The junction had 5 bases not matched to a gene; V was cut back by 10 bases and J by 0 bases. The CDR3 has 13 amino acids. CDR3 residues: CATKGQLNTEAFF. The DNA of the CDR3 is TGTGCCACTAAGGGACAGTTGAACACTGAAGCTTTCTTT.

In this sample, this clonotype turned up many times. V is TRBV20-1 and J is TRBJ2-1; possible D gene TRBD2, 5 bases. Germline V gene data show CDR1 as DFQATT and CDR2 as SNEGSKA (reference sequence). This CDR3 contains 14 residues. Trimming cost V 1 base and J 0 bases, with 7 bases left between them. The CDR3 DNA sequence: TGCAGTGCTAGAGCGGGGAGCTCCTACAATGAGCAGTTCTTC. Translation: CSARAGSSYNEQFF.

This clonotype was recorded at least ten times. This chain uses TRBV20-1 with TRBJ1-4; D gene uncertain. The germline V gene encodes CDR1 DFQATT and CDR2 SNEGSKA (reference sequence). The CDR3 length is 14 residues. Trimming pared 0 bases from V and 6 bases from J, leaving 11 bases between. The CDR3 reads CSARERVGHEKLFF. The DNA of the CDR3 is TGCAGTGCTAGAGAACGGGTGGGTCATGAAAAACTGTTTTTT.

In this sample, this clonotype turned up many times. The chain uses TRBV20-1 and TRBJ1-2; D may be TRBD1 (6 bases). Trimming stripped 2 bases from V and 4 bases from J, with 11 bases between. Per germline, CDR1 DFQATT and CDR2 SNEGSKA (reference sequence). CDR3 length: 13 residues. The CDR3 here is CSARSTGSYGYTF. Written as DNA, the CDR3 is TGCAGTGCTAGATCGACAGGATCCTATGGCTACACCTTC.

This clonotype has only a few counts. The V call is TRBV20-1, the J call TRBJ2-2; 7 bases are shared with TRBD2. Looked up from germline, CDR1 is DFQATT and CDR2 is SNEGSKA (reference sequence). V shed 7 bases, J shed 0 bases, and the junction held 5 bases outside the gene matches. The CDR3 is 14 amino acids. The CDR3 loop reads CSVAGLTNTGELFF. In DNA form, the CDR3 reads TGCAGTGTCGCGGGACTAACGAACACCGGGGAGCTGTTTTTT.

The sample holds many counts of this clonotype. This rearrangement joins TRBV20-1 to TRBJ2-3; TRBD2 aligns across 12 bases. CDR3 size: 20 residues. The germline V gene has CDR1 DFQATT and CDR2 SNEGSKA (reference sequence). The junction had 13 bases not matched to a gene; V was cut back by 0 bases and J by 0 bases. CDR3 loop: CSARDLAASGRERSTDTQYF. In DNA form, the CDR3 reads TGCAGTGCTAGAGATCTCGCGGCTAGCGGGAGGGAAAGGAGCACAGATACGCAGTATTTT.

There are many counts of this clonotype. The gene calls are TRBV15 and TRBJ1-4; TRBD1 matches 7 bases. Germline V lookup: CDR1 LNHNV, CDR2 YYDKDF (reference sequence). The CDR3 has 17 amino acids. With 5 bases clipped from V and 4 bases from J, the junction kept 13 bases outside the gene matches. CDR3 in amino acids: CATSPSDRQPINEKLFF. DNA for the CDR3: TGTGCCACCAGCCCGTCGGACAGGCAACCGATTAATGAAAAACTGTTTTTT.

The table lists this clonotype with a few counts. CDR3 sequence: CASSHVTPHRGSTDTQYF. Written as DNA, the CDR3 is TGTGCCAGCAGCCACGTTACCCCACACAGGGGCAGCACAGATACGCAGTATTTT. The V call is TRBV6-5, the J call TRBJ2-3, with 7 nucleotides matching TRBD1. V shed 6 bases and J 0 bases; nucleotides not matched to a gene: 15. The CDR3 loop spans 18 amino acids. Germline-derived CDR1 and CDR2 are MNHEY and SVGAGI.

This clonotype was recorded at least ten times. V usage is TRBV24-1 and J usage is TRBJ1-2; D unclear. The CDR3 length is 14 residues. Trimming left V 4 bases short and J 5 bases short, with 13 bases between. Looked up from germline, CDR1 is KGHDR and CDR2 is SFDVKD. Here the CDR3 reads CATSDTSRDYGYTF. The CDR3 bases are TGTGCCACCAGTGACACTTCCCGAGATTATGGCTACACCTTC.

This clonotype was seen repeatedly, ten times or more. V and J are TRBV5-4 and TRBJ2-3, with 9 bases that match TRBD2. V lost 6 bases, J lost 4 bases, and 9 bases stayed unmatched. Per germline, CDR1 SGHNT and CDR2 YYREEE (reference sequence). The CDR3 is 15 amino acids. CDR3 sequence reads: CASKSRGGLADTQYF. CDR3 DNA: TGTGCCAGCAAGTCGCGGGGGGGCTTGGCAGATACGCAGTATTTT.

This clonotype has a count of ten or more. The CDR3 protein is CASSQVQGARETQYF. In DNA, the CDR3 is TGCGCCAGCAGCCAAGTACAGGGGGCGCGTGAGACCCAGTACTTC. J is TRBJ2-5 and V is TRBV4-3; TRBD1 matches at 9 bases. The CDR3 runs 15 residues. Germline CDR1 LGHNA, CDR2 YSLEER. J lost 5 bases, V lost 1 base, and 5 bases had no gene match.

This clonotype has ten or more counts. The V call is TRBV13, the J call TRBJ2-1; D perhaps matches TRBD1 (6 bases). Germline CDR1 and CDR2: PRHDT and FYEKMQ (reference sequence). The CDR3 runs to 13 residues. V was trimmed by 5 bases and J by 3 bases, leaving 8 bases between them. The CDR3 DNA is TGTGCCAGCAGCCCGGACAGCTACAATGAGCAGTTCTTC. It codes for CASSPDSYNEQFF. Supplemented by reference TRBV13 and TRBJ2-1, the full variable domain reads AAGVIQSPRHLIKEKRETATLKCYPIPRHDTVYWYQQGPGQDPQFLISFYEKMQSDKGSIPDRFSAQQFSDYHSELNMSSLELGDSALYFCASSPDSYNEQFFGPGTRLTVL.

The chain uses TRBV28 and TRBJ1-1; D unclear. Germline loops: CDR1 MDHEN, CDR2 SYDVKM. The V gene lost 2 bases and the J gene lost 0 bases, with 16 bases spanning the gap. The CDR3 contains 17 residues. The CDR3 region is CASSLIARHGMNTEAFF. The CDR3 DNA follows: TGTGCCAGCAGTTTAATCGCCCGCCATGGCATGAACACTGAAGCTTTCTTT.

This clonotype has ten or more counts. Here the CDR3 reads CATSDPGTPSDEQFF. The CDR3 region has the DNA TGTGCCACCAGTGATCCCGGGACACCGTCGGATGAGCAGTTCTTC. The chain uses TRBV24-1 and TRBJ2-1; D is perhaps TRBD1 (6 bases). Trimming pared 3 bases from V and 8 bases from J, leaving 16 bases between. Germline loops: CDR1 KGHDR, CDR2 SFDVKD. The CDR3 spans 15 residues.